This T cell receptor (beta chain) was retrieved from a study of graft-versus-host responses after intestinal transplantation. For the study at large: Recipients received multivisceral, liver-intestinal, or isolated intestinal transplants. All of the recipients had induction that used anti-thymocyte globulin, then tacrolimus and steroids for approximately 3 years. General study results and limits: The authors found GvH clones in recipient marrow, some appearing first in ileum or blood. Declining HvG levels early post-transplant were linked to peak circulating GvH clone levels.

Germline V gene data show CDR1 as SGHVS and CDR2 as FQNEAQ. CDR3 length: 15 residues. Trimming took 1 base from V and 0 from J, leaving 7 bases between them. The data were produced by immunoSEQ multiplex PCR, yet TCRdb's version contains in-frame clones alone and is incomplete. The repertoire holds around 100,000 clones, with roughly 87% as singletons. Points on this clone: Its antigen is not known.

Sequenced material: unstimulated CD4+ T cells sorted from spleen or lymph node cells, taken before transplant. This chain connects TRBV7-8 to TRBJ1-3; D is ambiguous. This sequence was found in a human donor who was the organ donor for an intestinal transplant. The CDR3 DNA reads as TGTGCCAGCAGCTTAGGGGTACTCTCTGGAAACACCATATATTTT. It specifies CASSLGVLSGNTIYF. Variable domain in full (rest from reference TRBV7-8 and TRBJ1-3): GAGVSQSPRYKVAKRGQDVALRCDPISGHVSLFWYQQALGQGPEFLTYFQNEAQLDKSGLPSDRFFAERPEGSVSTLKIQRTQQEDSAVYLCASSLGVLSGNTIYFGEGSWLTVV.